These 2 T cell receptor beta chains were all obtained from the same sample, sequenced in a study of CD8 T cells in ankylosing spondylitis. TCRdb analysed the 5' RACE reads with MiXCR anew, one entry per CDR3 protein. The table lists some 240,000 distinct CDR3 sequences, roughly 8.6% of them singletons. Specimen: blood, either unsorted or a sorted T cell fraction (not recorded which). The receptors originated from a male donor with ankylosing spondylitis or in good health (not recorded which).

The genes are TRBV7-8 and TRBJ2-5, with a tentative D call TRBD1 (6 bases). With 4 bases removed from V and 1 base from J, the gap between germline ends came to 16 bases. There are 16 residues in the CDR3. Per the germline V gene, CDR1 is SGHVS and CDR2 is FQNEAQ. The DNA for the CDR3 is TGTGCCAGCAGCTACTCCGTTGGGGGCCTCCAAGAGACCCAGTACTTC. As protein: CASSYSVGGLQETQYF.

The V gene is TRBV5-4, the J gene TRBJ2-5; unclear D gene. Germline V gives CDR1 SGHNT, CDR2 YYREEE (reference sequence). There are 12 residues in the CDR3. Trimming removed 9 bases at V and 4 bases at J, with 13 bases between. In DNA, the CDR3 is TGTGCCACCAATTCAAGAGGAGAGACCCAGTACTTC. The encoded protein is CATNSRGETQYF. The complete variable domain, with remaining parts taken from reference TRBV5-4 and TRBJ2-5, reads ETGVTQSPTHLIKTRGQQVTLRCSSQSGHNTVSWYQQALGQGPQFIFQYYREEENGRGNFPPRFSGLQFPNYSSELNVNALELDDSALYLCATNSRGETQYFGPGTRLLVL.